Listed below are T cell receptor beta chains from one sample, sequenced in a study of cytomegalovirus exposure and HLA in healthy donors. The data were produced by immunoSEQ multiplex PCR, yet TCRdb's version contains in-frame clones alone and is incomplete. The sample holds fewer than 110,000 clones, approximately 79% seen once. The sequenced sample consisted of PBMCs. Source of these receptors: a man aged 50-60 years in good health and CMV-seropositive. Each CDR3 is given with its conserved first and last residue. A D gene is named only where the DNA matches it firmly. Size tells how often a clone was seen (once, few, many) or the class of an expanded clone, and some rows leave it out.

clone_size | j_call | v_call | d_call | cdr3_aa | cdr3_nt
- | TRBJ2-3 | TRBV7-2 | TRBD2 | CASQSGRASDTQYF | TGTGCCAGCCAAAGCGGGAGGGCCTCAGATACGCAGTATTTT
- | TRBJ2-5 | TRBV28 | - | CASSFSDRKYQETQYF | TGTGCCAGCAGTTTCTCGGACAGAAAGTACCAAGAGACCCAGTACTTC
- | TRBJ2-5 | TRBV7-7 | - | CASSLGAGPASQETQYF | TGTGCCAGCAGCTTAGGTGCGGGGCCCGCCTCTCAAGAGACCCAGTACTTC
- | TRBJ2-3 | TRBV7-9 | - | CSSSPTSTSRTDTQYF | TGTTCCAGCAGCCCGACCTCGACATCCCGCACAGATACGCAGTATTTT
- | TRBJ1-1 | TRBV7-8 | TRBD1 | CASSLTGGKGTEAFF | TGTGCCAGCAGCTTGACAGGGGGTAAGGGTACTGAAGCTTTCTTT
- | TRBJ2-1 | TRBV7-3 | TRBD2 | CASSQTGLAGVNEQFF | TGTGCCAGCAGCCAAACGGGACTAGCGGGAGTGAATGAGCAGTTCTTC
- | TRBJ1-5 | TRBV15 | - | CATSRDGGEAGYNQPQHF | TGTGCCACCAGCAGAGATGGCGGGGAGGCCGGATACAATCAGCCCCAGCATTTT
- | TRBJ1-4 | TRBV7-2 | TRBD1 | CASSLFNRGNEKLFF | TGTGCCAGCAGCTTATTCAACAGGGGGAATGAAAAACTGTTTTTT
few | TRBJ1-5 | TRBV30 | TRBD1 | CAWSVLQQGVHTGNQPQHF | TGTGCCTGGAGTGTACTACAACAGGGGGTCCATACCGGCAATCAGCCCCAGCATTTT
few | TRBJ2-7 | TRBV4-3 | TRBD2 | CASSQGTSDNYEQYF | TGCGCCAGCAGCCAAGGGACTAGCGACAACTACGAGCAGTACTTC
- | TRBJ2-5 | TRBV18 | TRBD1 | CASSRQGTLTQETQYF | TGTGCCAGCTCAAGACAGGGAACCCTTACACAAGAGACCCAGTACTTC
- | TRBJ2-7 | TRBV27 | - | CASSLGREDYEQYF | TGTGCCAGCAGTTTAGGCAGGGAGGACTACGAGCAGTACTTC
- | TRBJ2-1 | TRBV6-1 | - | CASGHRIINEQFF | TGTGCCAGCGGACACAGGATAATCAATGAGCAGTTCTTC
- | TRBJ2-1 | TRBV30 | TRBD2 | CAWSVRTSSYNEQFF | TGTGCCTGGAGTGTTCGGACTAGCTCCTACAATGAGCAGTTCTTC